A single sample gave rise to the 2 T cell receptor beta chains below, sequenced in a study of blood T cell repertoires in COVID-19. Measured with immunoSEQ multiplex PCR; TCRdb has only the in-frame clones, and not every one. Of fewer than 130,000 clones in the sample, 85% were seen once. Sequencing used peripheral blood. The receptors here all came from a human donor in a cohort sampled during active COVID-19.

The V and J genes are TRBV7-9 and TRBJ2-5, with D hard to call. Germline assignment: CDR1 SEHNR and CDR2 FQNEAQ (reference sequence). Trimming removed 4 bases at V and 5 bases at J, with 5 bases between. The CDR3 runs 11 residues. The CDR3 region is CASSSSETQYF. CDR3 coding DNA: TGTGCCAGCAGCTCGAGCGAGACCCAGTACTTC.

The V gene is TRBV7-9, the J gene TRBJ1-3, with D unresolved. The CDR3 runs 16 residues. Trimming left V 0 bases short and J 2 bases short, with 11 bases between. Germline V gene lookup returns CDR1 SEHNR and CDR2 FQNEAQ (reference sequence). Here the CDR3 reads CASSLAQASTGNTIYF. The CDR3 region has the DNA TGTGCCAGCAGCTTAGCGCAGGCCAGCACTGGAAACACCATATATTTT. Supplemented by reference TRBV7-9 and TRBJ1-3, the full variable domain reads DTGVSQNPRHKITKRGQNVTFRCDPISEHNRLYWYRQTLGQGPEFLTYFQNEAQLEKSRLLSDRFSAERPKGSFSTLEIQRTEQGDSAMYLCASSLAQASTGNTIYFGEGSWLTVV.